Detailed here is one TCR beta chain. The method was immunoSEQ multiplex PCR; TCRdb's version includes in-frame clones alone and lacks a portion of them. The table includes under 200,000 clones, 90% to 95% detected once. The CDR3 consists of 12 residues. Trimming took off 5 bases at V and 10 bases at J, with 14 bases between the two ends. This sample was taken from a study of T cell responses to AZD1222 COVID-19 vaccine. The sequence was obtained from an adult in good health. The sequences come from peripheral blood, collected on day 0 of AZD1222 vaccination. This chain joins TRBV12-3 or TRBV12-4 and TRBJ1-1; D ambiguous. DNA of the CDR3: TGTGCCAGCAGTACCGATGGGTTGGTAGCTTTCTTT. Protein product: CASSTDGLVAFF.